The rows below give T cell receptor beta chains drawn from one sample of a study of shared clonotypes between healthy human individuals. Sequenced by immunoSEQ multiplex PCR; TCRdb stores in-frame clones only, minus some. The repertoire consists of 950,000 to 1,300,000 clones, with about 76% occurring once and the leading ten covering 1.2% to 1.5%. Specimen: memory CD4+ T cells sorted from blood. These receptor sequences come from a man in his late teens or twenties in good health. CDR3s include the opening cysteine and the closing phenylalanine or tryptophan. D genes are given only for firm matches.

v_call d_call cdr3_aa
TRBV7-9 TRBD1 CASSRGQGYEKLFF
TRBV5-6 - CASSVQGPPLVYTF
TRBV6-1 - CASEGFNEQYF
TRBV5-4 TRBD1 CASSPGGMNRGQHGYTF
TRBV7-8 - CASSSPGSEQYF
TRBV9 - CASSVDGSRAAGELFF
TRBV10-3 - CAISESYQETQYF
TRBV6-4 - CASSSSGANVLTF
TRBV6-5 - CASSYATVPNEQFF
TRBV6-5 - CASSNQGRRYNEQFF
TRBV10-3 TRBD1 CAISGQGAGELFF
TRBV6-1 TRBD2 CASSESSGGALDTQYF
TRBV7-2 TRBD1 CASSTGTGRTEAFF
TRBV7-2 TRBD2 CASSLYSGSETDTQYF
TRBV28 - CASSLGRGAFF
TRBV2 - CASSEGGWEEQPQHF
TRBV5-1 - CASSLGGRANTGELFF
TRBV2 TRBD2 CASSELAGGQETQYF
TRBV6-6 - CASSYAPENEKLFF
TRBV6-1 - CASMAGTTNQPQHF
TRBV18 - CASSHSTGLYNEQFF
TRBV19 - CASSKGGFGGNEQFF
TRBV9 TRBD2 CASSATAGGWSEQFF
TRBV4-1 - CASSQASGAIFYEQYF
TRBV5-1 TRBD2 CASSLRAGGQETQYF
TRBV5-1 - CASSWWATGELFF
TRBV5-1 TRBD1 CASGGRQGSPYEQYF
TRBV5-1 TRBD1 CASSSSPTGENSPLHF
TRBV7-9 - CASSLVRGQSYEQYF
TRBV19 - CASSPDSINEKLFF
TRBV5-4 - CASSLKQGNTGELFF
TRBV7-2 - CASSPQSNYGYTF
TRBV9 TRBD2 CASSAWTSGGTDTQYF
TRBV6-5 - CASSVDRNTEAFF
TRBV10-2 - CASSLAAAGSYEQYF
TRBV5-1 - CASSGDSLPFF
TRBV4-2 TRBD1 CASSQGQGAAGANVLTF
TRBV6-6 - CASSSPTRLGIDTQYF
TRBV6-1 - CASSRAFEAFF
TRBV6-4 - CASSAEGGNSPLHF
TRBV5-4 - CASRIWGGLRETQYF
TRBV11-1 TRBD1 CASSPDRGDTEAFF
TRBV5-1 TRBD2 CASSITAGTSGSEQYF
TRBV6-4 - CASSVGSANTGELFF
TRBV27 - CASGNRENSPLHF
TRBV6-6 - CASSGGVSDYQPQHF
TRBV6-5 - CASLRQRGNTEAFF
TRBV18 TRBD1 CASSPPDRGAYEQYF
TRBV5-1 TRBD1 CASSGGTGEESPLHF
TRBV9 - CASSAGDSVYNEQFF
TRBV10-2 - CASRGAELSYEQYF
TRBV30 - CAWKLNSPLHF
TRBV28 - CASSQGGRDSNQPQHF